Below are 30 T cell receptor beta chains sequenced from a single sample in a study of radiation and T cells in renal cell carcinoma. Specified treatment: treatment-naive control, cytoreductive nephrectomy. Clones were read by immunoSEQ multiplex PCR, and TCRdb kept only the in-frame ones, dropping some. The sample comprises about 10,000 clones, more than 50% of which are singletons, and roughly 9.7% rests with the top ten. Sequencing was performed on tumor tissue, taken from a patient whose treatment was nephrectomy without radiotherapy. Source of these receptors: a man aged 40-55 years with renal cell carcinoma.

This clone was counted only a few times. The rearrangement links TRBV7-9 to TRBJ2-7; 9 bases match TRBD1. Germline assignment: CDR1 SEHNR and CDR2 FQNEAQ (reference sequence). The CDR3 extends over 15 amino acids. J gave up 3 bases and V 5 bases, and 8 bases lay outside the gene matches. In DNA, the CDR3 is TGTGCCAGCAGCCCCTACCCGGACAGGGGCTACGAGCAGTACGTC. Protein sequence: CASSPYPDRGYEQYV.

This clone appeared a few times. This chain joins TRBV6-5 and TRBJ2-2; a weak D match, TRBD1 (6 bases). Trimming took off 6 bases at V and 5 bases at J, with 13 bases between the two ends. This CDR3 is 14 amino acids long. Germline loops: CDR1 MNHEY, CDR2 SVGAGI. CDR3 loop: CASRRDTATGELFF. Here the CDR3 DNA reads TGTGCCAGCAGAAGGGACACCGCTACCGGGGAGCTGTTTTTT.

The chain joins TRBV4-1 to TRBJ2-2; tentative D call: TRBD2 (6 bases). V was trimmed by 3 bases and J by 6 bases, leaving 17 bases between them. CDR1 and CDR2 (germline): MGHRA, YSYEKL. The CDR3 spans 16 residues. CDR3 in DNA: TGCGCCAGCAGCCAGTACCTAGGAGGGATAGCCGGGGAGCTGTTTTTT. Amino acid sequence: CASSQYLGGIAGELFF.

The V gene is TRBV11-3, the J gene TRBJ1-2; 7 nucleotides align to TRBD1. This CDR3 contains 13 residues. V was clipped by 5 bases and J by 5 bases; unmatched bases: 5. Germline CDR1 is SGHNT and CDR2 is YENEEA. Written as DNA, the CDR3 is TGTGCCAGCAGCGCTGACAGGGTGTATGGCTACACCTTC. As protein: CASSADRVYGYTF.

V and J are TRBV7-5 and TRBJ2-1; the DNA was not compared with TRBD2, the D call given in the table. TRBV7-5 is an annotated pseudogene. There are 15 residues in the CDR3. The CDR3 here is CARSITSGYYNEQFF. CDR3 bases: TGTGCCAGAAGCATAACTAGCGGATACTACAATGAGCAGTTCTTC.

This chain joins TRBV10-1 and TRBJ2-7; D possibly corresponds to TRBD1 (5 bases). V lost 6 bases and J 1 base, leaving 10 bases between the germline ends. The V gene's germline CDR1 is WNHNN and CDR2 SYGVQD (reference sequence). This CDR3 contains 13 residues. The CDR3 loop is CASRRTSSYEQYV. The CDR3 nucleotides are TGCGCCAGCAGAAGGACATCTTCCTACGAGCAGTACGTC.

V gene TRBV15 combines with J gene TRBJ2-7; D gene unclear. CDR3 length equals 13 residues. Trimming stripped 0 bases from V and 5 bases from J, with 8 bases between. CDR1 and CDR2 from the germline V gene are LNHNV and YYDKDF (reference sequence). CDR3 nucleotide sequence: TGTGCCACCAGCAGAGATAAGATCGACGAGCAGTACGTC. Protein product: CATSRDKIDEQYV.

V is TRBV29-1 and J is TRBJ1-2; D uncertain. Germline loops: CDR1 SQVTM, CDR2 ANQGSEA. The CDR3 contains 13 residues. Trimming took 0 bases from V and 4 from J, leaving 9 bases between them. The CDR3 DNA is TGCAGCGTTGAAGATGGAGATTCCTATGGCTACACCTTC. It encodes CSVEDGDSYGYTF.

This clone is categorized as medium-sized. The chain uses TRBV29-1 and TRBJ1-1; 8 bases map to TRBD1. Per the germline V gene, CDR1 is SQVTM and CDR2 is ANQGSEA. V shed 7 bases, J shed 0 bases, and the junction held 7 bases outside the gene matches. The CDR3 extends over 14 amino acids. CDR3 DNA: TGCAGCGCCGGACAGGGAGAGGTGAACACTGAAGCTTTCTTT. Residues: CSAGQGEVNTEAFF.

The chain has TRBV2 and TRBJ2-5, with D unclear. Per germline, CDR1 SNHLY and CDR2 FYNNEI. The CDR3 contains 15 residues. V was cut by 3 bases and J by 5 bases, with 16 bases left in between. The CDR3: CASSDKVGRAETQYF. In nucleotides, the CDR3 is TGTGCCAGCAGTGACAAGGTGGGTCGTGCGGAGACCCAGTACTTC.

This clone was detected a few times. The rearrangement links TRBV7-6 to TRBJ1-2; 11 bases are a match to TRBD1. Germline V lookup: CDR1 SGHVS, CDR2 FNYEAQ. V shed 5 bases and J 6 bases; nucleotides not matched to a gene: 11. The CDR3 sequence is 16 residues long. CDR3 DNA: TGTGCCAGCAGCCGTACGCCGGGACAGGGGGGGGATGGCTACACCTTC. Its protein is CASSRTPGQGGDGYTF.

The rearrangement uses TRBV7-9 and TRBJ1-5; perhaps TRBD1 as D (5 bases). Trimming cost V 4 bases and J 0 bases, with 13 bases left between them. Germline V CDR1 and CDR2: SEHNR, FQNEAQ (reference sequence). The CDR3 extends over 16 amino acids. CDR3 DNA sequence: TGTGCCAGCAGCTCAGACAGCACTTATAGCAATCAGCCCCAGCATTTT. It yields the protein CASSSDSTYSNQPQHF.

The gene calls are TRBV14 and TRBJ2-5; TRBD1 aligns across 10 bases. This CDR3 is 16 amino acids long. V trimming: 1 base; J trimming: 2 bases; junction bases outside the gene matches: 4. The germline gives CDR1 SGHDN, CDR2 FVKESK. Here the CDR3 reads CASSQGTGGYQETQYF. CDR3 sequence (DNA): TGTGCCAGCAGCCAAGGGACAGGGGGGTATCAAGAGACCCAGTACTTC.

V and J are TRBV7-6 and TRBJ1-2, with D possibly being TRBD1 (6 bases). The V gene lost 5 bases and the J gene lost 8 bases, with 15 bases spanning the gap. Germline V CDR1 and CDR2: SGHVS, FNYEAQ. The CDR3 totals 13 residues. The CDR3 protein is CASSLGAGVGYTF. Here the CDR3 DNA reads TGTGCCAGCAGCCTCGGGGCAGGGGTGGGCTACACCTTC.

The J gene is TRBJ1-2, the V gene TRBV25-1; no firm D call. This CDR3 contains 16 residues. V lost 0 bases and J lost 7, with 18 bases in between. From germline, CDR1 is MGHDK and CDR2 SYGVNS. The CDR3: CASSEYSLDTRFGYTF. CDR3 in DNA: TGTGCCAGCAGTGAATATAGCTTAGACACCCGCTTTGGCTACACCTTC.

This clone was found a few times. The chain couples TRBV9 to TRBJ1-2; D not certain. Deletions cut 1 base from V and 6 bases from J, with 16 bases between. CDR1 and CDR2 (germline): SGDLS, YYNGEE. The CDR3 is made up of 15 amino acids. In nucleotides, the CDR3 is TGTGCCAGCAGCGTAAAGTACGATGGAGGTGATGGCTACACCTTC. Protein sequence: CASSVKYDGGDGYTF.

The chain couples TRBV7-6 to TRBJ2-1; D is perhaps TRBD2 (6 bases). Trimming removed 4 bases at V and 12 bases at J, with 16 bases between. CDR3 length: 13 amino acids. The germline V gene has CDR1 SGHVS and CDR2 FNYEAQ. CDR3: CASSSASVPVQFF. CDR3 DNA sequence: TGTGCCAGCAGCTCAGCTAGCGTCCCGGTGCAGTTCTTC.

The gene calls are TRBV14 and TRBJ2-5; no reliable D call. Trimming pared 0 bases from V and 6 bases from J, leaving 11 bases between. The CDR3 extends over 14 amino acids. Germline CDR1 and CDR2: SGHDN and FVKESK. This CDR3 is CASSQDLAGQTQYF. CDR3 bases: TGTGCCAGCAGCCAAGATTTAGCCGGGCAGACCCAGTACTTC.

This clone came up a few times. The chain carries TRBV11-3 and TRBJ1-1; D might be TRBD1 (6 bases). Looked up from germline, CDR1 is SGHNT and CDR2 is YENEEA. CDR3 length: 15 residues. Trimming removed 5 bases at V and 1 base at J, with 14 bases between. This chain's CDR3 is CASSDFQGRNTEAFF. As DNA, the CDR3 is TGTGCCAGCAGCGATTTTCAGGGGCGGAACACTGAAGCTTTCTTT.

This chain connects TRBV19 to TRBJ2-7; D is possibly TRBD1 (6 bases). The CDR3 loop spans 15 amino acids. V shed 9 bases and J shed 2 bases, with 20 bases lying between them. Germline V gene sequence: CDR1 LNHDA, CDR2 SQIVND (reference sequence). Written as DNA, the CDR3 is TGTGCCAGAGAAACGGGACAAAGGTCTCCCTACGAGCAGTACGTC. It codes for CARETGQRSPYEQYV.

The chain links TRBV25-1 to TRBJ1-2; TRBD1 aligns across 8 bases. This CDR3 comprises 13 residues. Germline assignment: CDR1 MGHDK and CDR2 SYGVNS. The trim removed 6 bases at V and 3 bases at J, leaving 3 bases unmatched. In nucleotides, the CDR3 is TGTGCCAGCAGCAGGGGGCAGTACTATGGCTACACCTTC. Translated: CASSRGQYYGYTF.

This chain uses TRBV5-6 with TRBJ2-7; a weak D match, TRBD1 (6 bases). The CDR3 length is 12 residues. V was pared by 5 bases and J by 7 bases, with 13 bases between. CDR1 SGHDT and CDR2 YYEEEE come from the germline V gene. The CDR3 loop reads CASRQGAREQYF. CDR3 DNA: TGTGCCAGCAGACAGGGAGCCAGGGAGCAGTACTTC.

The chain is built from TRBV5-6 and TRBJ1-3; D unclear. The length of the CDR3 is 15 residues. In germline, CDR1 is SGHDT, CDR2 YYEEEE. Trimming pared 2 bases from V and 2 bases from J, leaving 11 bases between. CDR3 bases: TGTGCCAGCAGCTTCTCACATGAGGCTGGAAACACCATATATTTT. Encoded protein: CASSFSHEAGNTIYF. Complete variable domain (other parts from reference TRBV5-6 and TRBJ1-3): DAGVTQSPTHLIKTRGQQVTLRCSPKSGHDTVSWYQQALGQGPQFIFQYYEEEERQRGNFPDRFSGHQFPNYSSELNVNALLLGDSALYLCASSFSHEAGNTIYFGEGSWLTVV.

The V gene is TRBV7-2, the J gene TRBJ2-4, with 11 bases fitting TRBD1. CDR3 length: 16 amino acids. CDR1 is SGHTA and CDR2 is FQGNSA in the germline V gene. V gave up 5 bases and J gave up 2 bases; unmatched junction bases: 5. Written as DNA, the CDR3 is TGTGCCAGCAGCGAAGGGACAGGGGGGTCCAAAAACATTCAGTACTTC. The encoded protein is CASSEGTGGSKNIQYF.

V is TRBV7-2 and J is TRBJ2-1; 7 bases line up with TRBD2. Trimming removed 5 bases from V and 5 bases from J; junction bases left unmatched: 9. The CDR3 covers 15 residues. Germline CDR1 reads SGHTA; CDR2 reads FQGNSA. CDR3 DNA sequence: TGTGCCAGCAGCCTCTACACGCGGGAGAACAATGAGCAGTTCTTC. Encoded protein: CASSLYTRENNEQFF.

The chain employs TRBV4-1 and TRBJ2-5, with D perhaps assigned TRBD1 or TRBD2 (5 bases each). Between the trimmed V and J ends, which lost 3 bases and 11 bases, there was a span of 22 bases. Germline V CDR1 and CDR2: MGHRA, YSYEKL. The CDR3 covers 15 residues. As DNA, the CDR3 is TGCGCCAGCAGCCAGGCGGGCCAGGGTGGTACGGAGCAGTACTTC. Encoded protein: CASSQAGQGGTEQYF.

The chain uses TRBV18 and TRBJ1-5; tentatively, D is TRBD1 (6 bases). This CDR3 region has 14 residues. Trimming shortened V by 3 bases and J by 4 bases, and 10 bases separated the two germline ends. CDR1 and CDR2 (germline): KGHSH, LQKENI. For the CDR3, the DNA is TGTGCCAGCTCACCGCAGGGGAAGAATCAGCCCCAGCATTTT. This sequence encodes CASSPQGKNQPQHF.

The chain combines TRBV5-8 with TRBJ2-7; TRBD1 might be the D (5 bases). The ends were cut back, 4 bases at V and 4 bases at J, with 21 bases in the middle. Germline CDR1 reads SGHTS; CDR2 reads YDEGEE. The CDR3 contains 16 residues. The CDR3 bases are TGTGCCAGCAGCGGACCCTTGCGGACAAAAGTGTACGAGCAGTACGTC. Its translation is CASSGPLRTKVYEQYV.

The chain links TRBV19 to TRBJ1-1; 10 bases match TRBD1. Germline V CDR1 and CDR2: LNHDA, SQIVND (reference sequence). This CDR3 has 15 amino acids. Trimming took 6 bases from V and 1 from J; bases not matched to a gene: 5. CDR3 sequence (DNA): TGTGCCAGTAGGGACAGGGGGGTGAAGAACACTGAAGCTTTCTTT. Translation: CASRDRGVKNTEAFF.

This clone is medium-sized (0.01 to 0.1%) by share. The chain recombines TRBV19 with TRBJ1-1; D is possibly TRBD1 (5 bases). The germline V gene has CDR1 LNHDA and CDR2 SQIVND (reference sequence). V was trimmed by 4 bases and J by 6 bases, leaving 6 bases between them. This CDR3 spans 11 amino acids. The CDR3 coding sequence is TGTGCCAGTAGTACACAGGCTGAAGCTTTCTTT. Its protein product is CASSTQAEAFF.